This TCR beta chain was obtained from a study of blood T cell repertoires in COVID-19. Study-wide context: The United States, Italy and Spain supplied acute and convalescent COVID-19 samples. The analysed material was cDNA or gDNA that came from T cells, B-cell-depleted T cells, or PBMCs.

Looked up from germline, CDR1 is WNHNN and CDR2 is SYGVQD (reference sequence). The V gene end was trimmed by 6 bases and the J gene end by 6 bases; junction bases not matched to a gene: 11. The CDR3 extends over 15 amino acids. Study processing details: Amplifying reference gene primers gave estimates of nucleated cell counts. Assay used: immunoSEQ multiplex PCR; TCRdb lists only in-frame clones, some missing. V and J calls plus clone size are reproduced from that table; the DNA served to infer D and trimming. Of fewer than 120,000 clones listed, about 70% are singletons. The source of this sequence is a woman in her fifties or sixties with acute or convalescent COVID-19. The sample consisted of peripheral blood. The chain carries TRBV10-1 and TRBJ1-2, with TRBD1 identical over 9 bases. The CDR3 loop reads CASSNGQGRSDGYTF. The CDR3 DNA sequence: TGCGCCAGCAGCAATGGACAGGGGAGAAGTGATGGCTACACCTTC.